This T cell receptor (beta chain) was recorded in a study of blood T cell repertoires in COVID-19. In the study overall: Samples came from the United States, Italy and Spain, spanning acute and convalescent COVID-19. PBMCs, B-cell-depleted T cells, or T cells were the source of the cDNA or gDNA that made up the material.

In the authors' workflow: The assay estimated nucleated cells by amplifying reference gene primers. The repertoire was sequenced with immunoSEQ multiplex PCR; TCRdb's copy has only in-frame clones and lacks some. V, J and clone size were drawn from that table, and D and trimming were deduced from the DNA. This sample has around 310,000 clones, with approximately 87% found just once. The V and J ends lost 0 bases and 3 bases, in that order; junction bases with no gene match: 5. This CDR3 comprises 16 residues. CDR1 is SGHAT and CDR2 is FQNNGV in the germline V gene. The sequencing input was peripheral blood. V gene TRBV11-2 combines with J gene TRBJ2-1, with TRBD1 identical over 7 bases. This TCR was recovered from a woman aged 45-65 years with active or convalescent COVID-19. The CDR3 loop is CASSLDFRGHYNEQFF. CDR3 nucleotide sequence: TGTGCCAGCAGCTTAGACTTTAGGGGGCACTACAATGAGCAGTTCTTC. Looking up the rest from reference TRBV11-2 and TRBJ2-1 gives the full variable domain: EAGVAQSPRYKIIEKRQSVAFWCNPISGHATLYWYQQILGQGPKLLIQFQNNGVVDDSQLPKDRFSAERLKGVDSTLKIQPAKLEDSAVYLCASSLDFRGHYNEQFFGPGTRLTVL.